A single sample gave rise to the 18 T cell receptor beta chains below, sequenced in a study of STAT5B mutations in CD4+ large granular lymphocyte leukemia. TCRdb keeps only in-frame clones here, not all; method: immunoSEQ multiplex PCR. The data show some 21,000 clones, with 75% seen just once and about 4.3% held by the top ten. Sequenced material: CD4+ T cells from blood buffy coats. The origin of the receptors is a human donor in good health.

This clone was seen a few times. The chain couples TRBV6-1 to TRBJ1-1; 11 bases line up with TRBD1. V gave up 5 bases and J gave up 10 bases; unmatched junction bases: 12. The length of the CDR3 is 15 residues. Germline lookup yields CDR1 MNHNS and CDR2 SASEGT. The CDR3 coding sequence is TGTGCCAGCAGTCAACGGGACAGGGGGTTCGGGGTAGCTTTCTTT. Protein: CASSQRDRGFGVAFF.

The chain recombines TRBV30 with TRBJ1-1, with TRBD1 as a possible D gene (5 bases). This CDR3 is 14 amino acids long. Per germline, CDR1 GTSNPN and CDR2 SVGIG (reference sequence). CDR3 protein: CASRNGRRGVEAFF. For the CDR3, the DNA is TGTGCGTCAAGGAACGGCAGGAGGGGCGTTGAAGCTTTCTTT.

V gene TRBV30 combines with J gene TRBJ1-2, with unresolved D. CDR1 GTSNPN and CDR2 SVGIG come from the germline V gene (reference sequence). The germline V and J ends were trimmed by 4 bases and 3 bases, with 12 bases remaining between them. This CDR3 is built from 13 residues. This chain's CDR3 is CAWNGDVDYGYTF. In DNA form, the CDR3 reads TGTGCCTGGAATGGGGATGTGGACTATGGCTACACCTTC.

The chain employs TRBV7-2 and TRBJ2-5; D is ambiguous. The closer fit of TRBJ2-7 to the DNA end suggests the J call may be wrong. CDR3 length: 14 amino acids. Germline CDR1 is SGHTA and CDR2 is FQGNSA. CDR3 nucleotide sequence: TGTGCCAGCAGCTTAGGGCCTGGCTCCTACGAGCAGTACTTC. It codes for CASSLGPGSYEQYF.

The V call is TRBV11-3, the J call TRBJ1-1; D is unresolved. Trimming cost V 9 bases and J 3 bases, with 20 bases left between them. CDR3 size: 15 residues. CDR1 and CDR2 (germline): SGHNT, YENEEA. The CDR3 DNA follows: TGTGCCAGTGAGAAACATCAGTCCTCTTACACTGAAGCTTTCTTT. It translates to CASEKHQSSYTEAFF.

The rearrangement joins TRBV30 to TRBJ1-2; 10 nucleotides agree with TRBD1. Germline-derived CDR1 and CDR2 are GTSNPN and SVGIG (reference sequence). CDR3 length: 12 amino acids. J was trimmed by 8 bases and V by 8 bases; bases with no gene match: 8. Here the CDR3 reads CAGRQGARGYTF. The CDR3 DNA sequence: TGTGCCGGGCGACAGGGGGCGAGAGGCTACACCTTC.

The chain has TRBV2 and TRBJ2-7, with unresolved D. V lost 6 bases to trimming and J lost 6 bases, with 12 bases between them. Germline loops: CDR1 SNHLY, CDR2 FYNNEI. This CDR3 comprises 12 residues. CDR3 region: CASRDPLTEQYF. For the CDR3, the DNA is TGTGCCAGCAGGGACCCCCTCACCGAGCAGTACTTC.

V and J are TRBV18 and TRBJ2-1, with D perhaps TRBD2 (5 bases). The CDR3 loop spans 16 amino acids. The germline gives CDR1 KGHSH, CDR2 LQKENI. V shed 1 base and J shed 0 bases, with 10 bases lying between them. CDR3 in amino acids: CASSPRPGNSYNEQFF. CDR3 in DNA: TGTGCCAGCTCACCACGTCCGGGAAACTCCTACAATGAGCAGTTCTTC.

The DNA of the CDR3 is TGTGCCAGCAGTGCCGGGGACGGCGGGAATGAGCAGTTCTTC. It translates to CASSAGDGGNEQFF. The genes are TRBV2 and TRBJ2-1; D is possibly TRBD1 or TRBD2 (5 bases each). V lost 4 bases to trimming and J lost 7 bases, with 14 bases between them. The CDR3 sequence is 14 residues long. Germline CDR1 is SNHLY and CDR2 is FYNNEI.

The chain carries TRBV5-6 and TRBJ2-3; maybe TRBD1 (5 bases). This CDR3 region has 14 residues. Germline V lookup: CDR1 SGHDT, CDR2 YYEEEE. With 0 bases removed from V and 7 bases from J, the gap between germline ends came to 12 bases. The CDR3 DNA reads TGTGCCAGCAGCTTGGGGCGACAGACAAATACGCAGTATTTT. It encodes CASSLGRQTNTQYF. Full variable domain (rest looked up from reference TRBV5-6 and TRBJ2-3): DAGVTQSPTHLIKTRGQQVTLRCSPKSGHDTVSWYQQALGQGPQFIFQYYEEEERQRGNFPDRFSGHQFPNYSSELNVNALLLGDSALYLCASSLGRQTNTQYFGPGTRLTVL.

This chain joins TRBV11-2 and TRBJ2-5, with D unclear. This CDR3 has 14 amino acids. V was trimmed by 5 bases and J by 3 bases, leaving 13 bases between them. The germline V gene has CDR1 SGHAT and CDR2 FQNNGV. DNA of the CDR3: TGTGCCAGCAGCGTAAAGGGTTCCAAAGAGACCCAGTACTTC. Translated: CASSVKGSKETQYF.

CDR3 sequence reads: CASSAPNRSSYNEQFF. CDR3 nucleotide sequence: TGTGCCAGCAGCGCGCCAAATAGGAGCTCCTACAATGAGCAGTTCTTC. The chain employs TRBV21-1 and TRBJ2-1; TRBD2, the table's D call, lacks a check against the DNA. TRBV21-1 is shown as a pseudogene. CDR3 length equals 16 residues.

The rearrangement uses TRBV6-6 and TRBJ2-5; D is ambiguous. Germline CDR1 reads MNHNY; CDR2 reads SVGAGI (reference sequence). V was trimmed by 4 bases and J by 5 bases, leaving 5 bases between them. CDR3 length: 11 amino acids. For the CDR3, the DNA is TGTGCCAGCAGTTCGGTTGAGACCCAGTACTTC. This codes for CASSSVETQYF.

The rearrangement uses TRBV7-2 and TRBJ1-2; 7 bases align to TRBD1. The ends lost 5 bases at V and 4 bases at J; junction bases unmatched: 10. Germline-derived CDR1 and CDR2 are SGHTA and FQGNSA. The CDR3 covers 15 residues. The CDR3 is CASSPRDSHFYGYTF. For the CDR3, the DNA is TGTGCCAGCAGCCCCCGGGACAGTCATTTCTATGGCTACACCTTC.

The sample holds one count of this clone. The CDR3 sequence is CASSLSSGDNEQFF. The CDR3 DNA sequence: TGTGCCAGCAGCTTGTCTAGCGGGGACAATGAGCAGTTCTTC. V usage is TRBV7-2 and J usage is TRBJ2-1; 9 bases are shared with TRBD2. With V trimmed by 3 bases and J by 5 bases, 2 bases remained unmatched. This CDR3 spans 14 amino acids. Germline loops: CDR1 SGHTA, CDR2 FQGNSA.

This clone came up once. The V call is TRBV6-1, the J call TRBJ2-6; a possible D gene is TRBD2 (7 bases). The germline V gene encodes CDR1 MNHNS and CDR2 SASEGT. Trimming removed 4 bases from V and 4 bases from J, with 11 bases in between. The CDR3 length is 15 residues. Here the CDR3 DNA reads TGTGCCAGCAGTGGGGGGGGCGCCGGGGCCAACGTCCTGACTTTC. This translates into CASSGGGAGANVLTF.

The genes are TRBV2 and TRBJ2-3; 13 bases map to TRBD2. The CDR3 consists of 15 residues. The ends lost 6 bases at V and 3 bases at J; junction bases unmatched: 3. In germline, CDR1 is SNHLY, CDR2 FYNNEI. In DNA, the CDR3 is TGTGCCAGCAGAAAACTAGCGGGAGGGACAGATACGCAGTATTTT. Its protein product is CASRKLAGGTDTQYF.

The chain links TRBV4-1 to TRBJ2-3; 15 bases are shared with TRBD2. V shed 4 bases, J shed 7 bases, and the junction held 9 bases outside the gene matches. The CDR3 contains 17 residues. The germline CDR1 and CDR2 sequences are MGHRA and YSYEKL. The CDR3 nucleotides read TGCGCCAGCAGCCCGACAAATGGGACTAGCGGGAGGAATACGCAGTATTTT. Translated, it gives CASSPTNGTSGRNTQYF.